The present T cell receptor (beta chain) was sequenced within a study of blood T cell repertoires in COVID-19. Study-level information: In each case, the material was cDNA or gDNA derived from T cells, B-cell-depleted T cells, or PBMCs.

CDR1 and CDR2 (germline): SGHAT, FQNNGV. The ends lost 5 bases at V and 3 bases at J; junction bases unmatched: 3. CDR3 length equals 14 residues. As originally analysed: Amplification of reference gene primers provided the estimated nucleated cell counts. Assay used: immunoSEQ multiplex PCR; TCRdb lists only in-frame clones, some missing. V and J calls and clone size are those listed in that table; D and trimming were worked out from the DNA. The sample records roughly 300,000 clones, approximately 88% being singletons. This TCR came from a man between 18 and 35 years old who had recovered from COVID-19. The rearrangement uses TRBV11-2 and TRBJ2-3; 9 positions match TRBD1. The sequenced sample consisted of peripheral blood. The CDR3 region has the DNA TGTGCCAGCAGCCAGGACAGGGGAACAGATACGCAGTATTTT. Encoded protein: CASSQDRGTDTQYF.